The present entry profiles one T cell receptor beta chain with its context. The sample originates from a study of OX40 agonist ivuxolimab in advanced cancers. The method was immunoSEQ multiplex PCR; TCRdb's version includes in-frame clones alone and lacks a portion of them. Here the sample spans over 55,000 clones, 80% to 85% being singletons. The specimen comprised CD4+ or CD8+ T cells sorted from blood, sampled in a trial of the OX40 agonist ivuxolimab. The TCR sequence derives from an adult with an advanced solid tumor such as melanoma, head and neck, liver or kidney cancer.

Here the CDR3 DNA reads TGTGCCAGCAGCTTCAACGGGGGGAAAGAGACCCAGTACTTC. Protein product: CASSFNGGKETQYF. The chain couples TRBV7-9 to TRBJ2-5, with TRBD2 matching 7 bases. The V and J ends lost 3 bases and 3 bases, in that order; junction bases with no gene match: 4. Germline V CDR1 and CDR2: SEHNR, FQNEAQ (reference sequence). The CDR3 has 14 residues. Complete variable domain (other parts from reference TRBV7-9 and TRBJ2-5): DTGVSQNPRHKITKRGQNVTFRCDPISEHNRLYWYRQTLGQGPEFLTYFQNEAQLEKSRLLSDRFSAERPKGSFSTLEIQRTEQGDSAMYLCASSFNGGKETQYFGPGTRLLVL.